These 32 T cell receptor beta chains originate from one sample sequenced in a study of identifying expanded T cells in peripheral blood. The table came from immunoSEQ multiplex PCR; TCRdb's copy has only in-frame clones and leaves some out. The sample has tens of thousands of clones, 88% seen once. The sequenced sample was blood. The receptor source for this set is a person aged 18 to 70 in good health.

The chain combines TRBV7-9 with TRBJ2-1; 10 bases map to TRBD2. Per the germline V gene, CDR1 is SEHNR and CDR2 is FQNEAQ (reference sequence). V shed 2 bases and J 8 bases; nucleotides not matched to a gene: 9. This CDR3 has 16 residues. The DNA for the CDR3 is TGTGCCAGCAGCTTATTTGGCCTAGCGGGAGTCGATGAGCAGTTCTTC. It yields the protein CASSLFGLAGVDEQFF.

V usage is TRBV27 and J usage is TRBJ1-2; D might be TRBD1 (5 bases). The CDR3 length is 14 residues. Trimming took 5 bases from V and 7 from J, leaving 17 bases between them. Germline CDR1 reads MNHEY; CDR2 reads SMNVEV (reference sequence). The CDR3: CASSTFPREGGYTF. The CDR3 coding sequence is TGTGCCAGCAGTACATTCCCCAGGGAGGGTGGCTACACCTTC.

The chain is built from TRBV2 and TRBJ1-2, with 7 bases fitting TRBD1. The CDR3 length is 16 residues. From germline, CDR1 is SNHLY and CDR2 FYNNEI. The V gene end was trimmed by 4 bases and the J gene end by 3 bases; junction bases not matched to a gene: 11. The CDR3 nucleotides read TGTGCCAGCAGTGCCCTCCGCCGAACAGGGGACTATGGCTACACCTTC. It specifies CASSALRRTGDYGYTF.

This chain connects TRBV10-3 to TRBJ2-1; unclear D gene. Between the trimmed V and J ends, which lost 3 bases and 4 bases, there was a span of 1 base. In germline, CDR1 is ENHRY, CDR2 SYGVKD. The CDR3 runs to 11 residues. The CDR3 here is CAISEYNEQFF. For the CDR3, the DNA is TGTGCCATCAGTGAATACAATGAGCAGTTCTTC.

The table lists this clone with many counts. The chain joins TRBV29-1 to TRBJ1-2; weak D call: TRBD1 (5 bases). V lost 8 bases, J lost 2 bases, and 12 bases lay in between. This CDR3 contains 12 residues. CDR1 and CDR2 from the germline V gene are SQVTM and ANQGSEA. The CDR3 reads CSFSGANYGYTF. The DNA of the CDR3 is TGCAGCTTCAGCGGGGCAAACTATGGCTACACCTTC.

The chain employs TRBV30 and TRBJ1-3; no firm D call. Germline CDR1 GTSNPN, CDR2 SVGIG (reference sequence). CDR3 size: 14 residues. Deletions cut 3 bases from V and 1 base from J, with 10 bases between. For the CDR3, the DNA is TGTGCCTGGAGGCCCGGCGGTTCTGGAAACACCATATATTTT. This codes for CAWRPGGSGNTIYF.

The V and J genes are TRBV2 and TRBJ2-7, with D maybe TRBD1 (5 bases). The CDR3 is 12 residues long. V lost 6 bases to trimming and J lost 6 bases, with 12 bases between them. Germline V gives CDR1 SNHLY, CDR2 FYNNEI. CDR3 loop: CASSDDSREQYF. CDR3 in DNA: TGTGCCAGCAGCGACGACAGTCGCGAGCAGTACTTC.

In regard to this clone: Its ends do not fully match the called genes, so a read error is possible. The rearrangement joins TRBV4-1 to TRBJ1-2, with D perhaps TRBD1 (5 bases). The CDR3 extends over 14 amino acids. CDR1 is MGHRA and CDR2 is YSYEKL in the germline V gene. The CDR3 region is CAGSPAERGYGYTF. CDR3 coding DNA: TGCGCCGGCAGCCCCGCGGAGAGGGGCTATGGCTACACCTTC.

This chain uses TRBV30 with TRBJ2-2, with 11 bases identical to TRBD2. The CDR3 contains 16 residues. V was clipped by 7 bases and J by 5 bases; unmatched bases: 12. CDR1 and CDR2 (germline): GTSNPN, SVGIG (reference sequence). CDR3 protein: CASRGSGRGLTGELFF. CDR3 nucleotides: TGTGCCTCCAGGGGTAGCGGGAGGGGTTTAACCGGGGAGCTGTTTTTT.

The V call is TRBV19, the J call TRBJ2-2, with D maybe TRBD1 (5 bases). The ends were cut back, 5 bases at V and 2 bases at J, with 12 bases in the middle. Germline CDR1 LNHDA, CDR2 SQIVND (reference sequence). The CDR3 runs 15 residues. CDR3 DNA sequence: TGTGCCAGTAGTCGGTTACAGGTCAACACCGGGGAGCTGTTTTTT. Translated, it gives CASSRLQVNTGELFF.

This clone has more than one count but fewer than ten. In DNA, the CDR3 is TGCAGTGCCCAATTAGGCTACACCTTC. It specifies CSAQLGYTF. The chain has TRBV20-1 and TRBJ1-2; no definite D call. This CDR3 contains 9 residues. V was trimmed by 6 bases and J by 8 bases, leaving 7 bases between them. CDR1 and CDR2 from the germline V gene are DFQATT and SNEGSKA (reference sequence).

The chain links TRBV5-6 to TRBJ1-2; D perhaps matches TRBD1 (6 bases). Germline V gene lookup returns CDR1 SGHDT and CDR2 YYEEEE. The CDR3 runs 14 residues. The germline V and J ends were trimmed by 5 bases and 4 bases, with 15 bases remaining between them. This chain's CDR3 is CASRQGSSFYGYTF. DNA of the CDR3: TGTGCCAGCAGGCAGGGGTCTTCCTTCTATGGCTACACCTTC.

This chain links TRBV2 with TRBJ1-1, with D possibly matching TRBD1 (5 bases). The V end was cut by 4 bases, the J end by 0 bases, with 9 bases between. This CDR3 region has 14 residues. Germline lookup yields CDR1 SNHLY and CDR2 FYNNEI. The CDR3 region has the DNA TGTGCCAGCAGTGTTCTGGGGGTGAACACTGAAGCTTTCTTT. This codes for CASSVLGVNTEAFF.

The CDR3 DNA is TGTGCTAGTGGTGGACAGGGAGAAAAACTGTTTTTT. Translating gives CASGGQGEKLFF. The chain is built from TRBV12-5 and TRBJ1-4; 8 bases align to TRBD1. Germline assignment: CDR1 LGHNT and CDR2 FRNRAP. V lost 5 bases to trimming and J lost 8 bases; unmatched junction nucleotides: 1. This CDR3 is built from 12 residues.

This chain links TRBV2 with TRBJ1-2, with TRBD1 identical over 9 bases. The V segment lost 8 bases and the J segment 4 bases; nucleotides outside the gene matches: 8. The CDR3 totals 14 residues. CDR1 SNHLY and CDR2 FYNNEI come from the germline V gene. For the CDR3, the DNA is TGTGCCAGCCTGGGACAGGGAAGGCTCTATGGCTACACCTTC. This translates into CASLGQGRLYGYTF.

The chain has TRBV11-3 and TRBJ2-5, with D possibly called TRBD1 or TRBD2 (7 bases each). Germline loops: CDR1 SGHNT, CDR2 YENEEA. The V and J ends lost 4 bases and 0 bases respectively, with 21 bases between them. The CDR3 sequence is 18 residues long. The CDR3 nucleotides read TGTGCCAGCAGCTCCGGACAGGTCGGGGGACTATACCAAGAGACCCAGTACTTC. Translating it yields CASSSGQVGGLYQETQYF. Variable domain in full (rest from reference TRBV11-3 and TRBJ2-5): EAGVVQSPRYKIIEKKQPVAFWCNPISGHNTLYWYLQNLGQGPELLIRYENEEAVDDSQLPKDRFSAERLKGVDSTLKIQPAELGDSAVYLCASSSGQVGGLYQETQYFGPGTRLLVL.

The chain links TRBV7-3 to TRBJ1-1; D not resolved. The V and J ends lost 2 bases and 0 bases respectively, with 4 bases between them. The CDR3 extends over 13 amino acids. Germline values: CDR1 SGHTA, CDR2 FQGTGA. The CDR3 sequence is CASSLSLNTEAFF. The CDR3 nucleotides read TGTGCCAGCAGCTTATCTTTGAACACTGAAGCTTTCTTT.

The chain uses TRBV7-3 and TRBJ2-2; perhaps TRBD1 as D (6 bases). CDR1 and CDR2 (germline): SGHTA, FQGTGA. The CDR3 covers 14 residues. V lost 6 bases and J 5 bases, leaving 13 bases between the germline ends. The CDR3 DNA reads TGTGCCAGCAGGGAGACAGGTCGAACCGGGGAGCTGTTTTTT. Protein sequence: CASRETGRTGELFF.

The chain carries TRBV7-9 and TRBJ1-4; 7 bases map to TRBD1. With 0 bases clipped from V and 6 bases from J, the junction kept 10 bases outside the gene matches. CDR1 is SEHNR, CDR2 FQNEAQ, per germline (reference sequence). This CDR3 has 17 amino acids. The CDR3 spells CASSLAGVQGHDEKLFF. The CDR3, as DNA: TGTGCCAGCAGCTTAGCGGGGGTACAGGGGCACGATGAAAAACTGTTTTTT.

The chain couples TRBV5-1 to TRBJ1-2; D remains ambiguous. This CDR3 has 13 residues. CDR1 is SGHRS and CDR2 is YFSETQ in the germline V gene. V lost 0 bases to trimming and J lost 4 bases, with 7 bases between them. Here the CDR3 DNA reads TGCGCCAGCAGCTTGGACAGTTCCTATGGCTACACCTTC. Translation gives CASSLDSSYGYTF. The entire variable domain, with the rest obtained from reference TRBV5-1 and TRBJ1-2, is as follows: KAGVTQTPRYLIKTRGQQVTLSCSPISGHRSVSWYQQTPGQGLQFLFEYFSETQRNKGNFPGRFSGRQFSNSRSEMNVSTLELGDSALYLCASSLDSSYGYTFGSGTRLTVV.

The CDR3 DNA reads as TGTGCCTGCTTCAGGGGGAACACTGAAGCTTTCTTT. Its translation: CACFRGNTEAFF. This chain connects TRBV30 to TRBJ1-1, with D possibly TRBD1 on 6 matching bases. The CDR3 is made up of 12 amino acids. The V and J ends lost 6 bases and 1 base respectively, with 9 bases between them. The germline CDR1 and CDR2 sequences are GTSNPN and SVGIG (reference sequence). Full variable domain (remainder filled in from reference TRBV30 and TRBJ1-1): SQTIHQWPATLVQPVGSPLSLECTVEGTSNPNLYWYRQAAGRGLQLLFYSVGIGQISSEVPQNLSASRPQDRQFILSSKKLLLSDSGFYLCACFRGNTEAFFGQGTRLTVV.

This chain's CDR3 is CASSPQGGVNTEAFF. CDR3 DNA: TGTGCCAGCAGCCCTCAAGGCGGGGTGAACACTGAAGCTTTCTTT. The V and J genes are TRBV11-2 and TRBJ1-1; no clear D. V was clipped by 5 bases and J by 0 bases, with 13 bases between them. Germline V gene data show CDR1 as SGHAT and CDR2 as FQNNGV. The CDR3 runs to 15 residues.

The chain couples TRBV4-1 to TRBJ1-2; D might be TRBD1 (5 bases). Germline loops: CDR1 MGHRA, CDR2 YSYEKL. V was trimmed by 4 bases and J by 8 bases, leaving 14 bases between them. The CDR3 consists of 13 residues. CDR3 bases: TGCGCCAGCAGCCCCCGAGGGGAATGGGGCTACACCTTC. It encodes CASSPRGEWGYTF.

V gene TRBV5-6 combines with J gene TRBJ1-2; D ambiguous. Germline CDR1 reads SGHDT; CDR2 reads YYEEEE. The V end was cut by 0 bases, the J end by 2 bases, with 17 bases between. This CDR3 comprises 17 residues. CDR3 protein: CASSLASWGVKNYGYTF. CDR3 nucleotide sequence: TGTGCCAGCAGCTTGGCCAGTTGGGGAGTAAAAAACTATGGCTACACCTTC.

The chain recombines TRBV30 with TRBJ2-1; TRBD2 aligns across 9 bases. Trimming removed 2 bases from V and 7 bases from J; junction bases left unmatched: 24. Germline V gene sequence: CDR1 GTSNPN, CDR2 SVGIG (reference sequence). The CDR3 is 20 residues long. DNA for the CDR3: TGTGCCTGGAGTACATGGGCGAAGGCTAGCGGGACGCTCGTTTTGAATGAGCAGTTCTTC. It encodes CAWSTWAKASGTLVLNEQFF.

The rearrangement joins TRBV9 to TRBJ2-3, with no clear D. CDR1 is SGDLS and CDR2 is YYNGEE in the germline V gene. Trimming took off 3 bases at V and 0 bases at J, with 5 bases between the two ends. This CDR3 spans 13 amino acids. The CDR3 DNA is TGTGCCAGCAGCGGCTTTAGCACAGATACGCAGTATTTT. Translated: CASSGFSTDTQYF. The variable domain in full, completed from reference TRBV9 and TRBJ2-3, reads DSGVTQTPKHLITATGQRVTLRCSPRSGDLSVYWYQQSLDQGLQFLIQYYNGEERAKGNILERFSAQQFPDLHSELNLSSLELGDSALYFCASSGFSTDTQYFGPGTRLTVL.

The chain employs TRBV9 and TRBJ1-2, with 10 bases identical to TRBD1. The J segment lost 5 bases and the V segment lost 4 bases, leaving 8 bases of the junction unmatched. Germline lookup yields CDR1 SGDLS and CDR2 YYNGEE. The CDR3 runs to 15 residues. The CDR3 nucleotides are TGTGCCAGCAGCCCCACAGGGACAGGGGATTATGGCTACACCTTC. Translating gives CASSPTGTGDYGYTF. Combining the CDR3 with reference TRBV9 and TRBJ1-2 gives the whole variable domain DSGVTQTPKHLITATGQRVTLRCSPRSGDLSVYWYQQSLDQGLQFLIQYYNGEERAKGNILERFSAQQFPDLHSELNLSSLELGDSALYFCASSPTGTGDYGYTFGSGTRLTVV.

This clone is a singleton in its sample. V is TRBV30 and J is TRBJ1-5; 8 bases align to TRBD1. The J segment lost 4 bases and the V segment lost 7 bases, leaving 12 bases of the junction unmatched. The CDR3 spans 15 residues. The germline gives CDR1 GTSNPN, CDR2 SVGIG (reference sequence). In DNA, the CDR3 is TGTGCCTACACGACCGGGACAGGCAATAATCAGCCCCAGCATTTT. Its translation: CAYTTGTGNNQPQHF.

The chain couples TRBV7-2 to TRBJ2-7; 11 bases are shared with TRBD2. The CDR3 runs to 17 residues. Germline CDR1 is SGHTA and CDR2 is FQGNSA. The J segment lost 0 bases and the V segment lost 0 bases, leaving 4 bases of the junction unmatched. The CDR3 here is CASSLAASGRSSYEQYF. As DNA, the CDR3 is TGTGCCAGCAGCTTAGCGGCTAGCGGGAGGAGCTCCTACGAGCAGTACTTC.

The gene calls are TRBV29-1 and TRBJ2-5; weak D call: TRBD2 (6 bases). Germline V gene lookup returns CDR1 SQVTM and CDR2 ANQGSEA. CDR3 length equals 13 residues. The ends were cut back, 4 bases at V and 5 bases at J, with 14 bases in the middle. The CDR3 DNA follows: TGCAGCGTTGTTATTTCCGGGGGTGAGACCCAGTACTTC. Translation: CSVVISGGETQYF.

The chain couples TRBV7-3 to TRBJ1-1, with 8 bases identical to TRBD1. The V and J ends lost 6 bases and 11 bases, in that order; junction bases with no gene match: 11. The CDR3 is made up of 13 amino acids. From germline, CDR1 is SGHTA and CDR2 FQGTGA. In DNA, the CDR3 is TGTGCCAGCAGTTACCAGACAGGGGCGAACGCTTTCTTT. Amino acid sequence: CASSYQTGANAFF.

This clone was recorded a few times. The gene calls are TRBV9 and TRBJ1-3, with TRBD1 as a possible D gene (5 bases). V was cut by 0 bases and J by 11 bases, with 12 bases left in between. CDR3 size: 13 residues. Germline-derived CDR1 and CDR2 are SGDLS and YYNGEE. CDR3: CASSVGEEGSIYF. The DNA of the CDR3 is TGTGCCAGCAGCGTAGGGGAAGAGGGGTCCATATATTTT.